These 16 T cell receptor beta chains were all obtained from the same sample, sequenced in a study of Graves' ophthalmopathy and Graves' hyperthyroidism. Researchers took RNA transcripts and amplified TCR beta CDR3 regions from them. Scientists carried out first-round RT-PCR using HTBI primers and then a second-round multiplex PCR. TCRdb passed the multiplex PCR reads through MiXCR, listing each CDR3 protein once. The sample holds roughly 410,000 distinct CDR3 sequences, approximately 15% seen once. Input material: peripheral blood. The origin of the receptors is a woman aged 18-35 years with stable Graves' hyperthyroidism.

This clonotype appeared many times. The chain couples TRBV27 to TRBJ2-5, with TRBD2 matching over 12 bases. The CDR3 runs to 18 residues. Trimming cost V 5 bases and J 7 bases; bases outside gene matches: 17. CDR1 is MNHEY and CDR2 is SMNVEV in the germline V gene (reference sequence). For the CDR3, the DNA is TGTGCCAGCAGTGCCAGGACTAGCGGGGTACCAGCACGGGGGACCCAGTACTTC. Its translation: CASSARTSGVPARGTQYF.

Points on this clonotype: A much larger clone lies one base from this, so it may be a read error. The genes are TRBV5-1 and TRBJ1-1; D ambiguous. Germline-derived CDR1 and CDR2 are SGHRS and YFSETQ. This CDR3 is 14 amino acids long. In DNA form, the CDR3 reads TGCGCCAGCAGCTTGGAGGTGGGGAACTCTGAAGCTTTCTTT. It specifies CASSLEVGNSEAFF.

The rearrangement uses TRBV4-1 and TRBJ1-5; D gene ambiguous. The germline CDR1 and CDR2 sequences are MGHRA and YSYEKL. The CDR3 loop spans 15 amino acids. The V end lost 4 bases, the J end lost 0 bases, and 10 bases lay between the germline ends. The CDR3 DNA is TGCGCCAGCAGCCTTCGGACCGCTAGCAATCAGCCCCAGCATTTT. Protein sequence: CASSLRTASNQPQHF.

This clonotype appeared many times. The rearrangement uses TRBV2 and TRBJ1-2; the D gene is possibly TRBD1 (5 bases). Germline V gives CDR1 SNHLY, CDR2 FYNNEI. V lost 10 bases to trimming and J lost 4 bases, with 25 bases between them. CDR3 length equals 16 residues. The CDR3 here is CATRTRTAVGGYGYTF. In DNA, the CDR3 is TGTGCCACCAGAACAAGGACCGCCGTTGGGGGCTATGGCTACACCTTC.

This clonotype was recorded at least ten times. The CDR3 bases are TGCGCCAGCAGCTTCATGCAGGGGGGCTATGGCTACACCTTC. Translated: CASSFMQGGYGYTF. The genes are TRBV5-1 and TRBJ1-2; 7 nucleotides agree with TRBD1. This CDR3 is built from 14 residues. The germline CDR1 and CDR2 sequences are SGHRS and YFSETQ. Trimming at V came to 2 bases and at J to 4 bases, leaving 5 bases not matched to a gene.

In its sample, this clonotype was seen many times. The chain has TRBV3-1 and TRBJ1-1, with 9 positions matching TRBD1. Germline values: CDR1 LGHDT, CDR2 YNNKEL (reference sequence). V shed 2 bases and J 4 bases; nucleotides not matched to a gene: 2. CDR3 length: 14 amino acids. CDR3 nucleotides: TGTGCCAGCAGCCAATGGACAGGGGCCACTGAAGCTTTCTTT. This translates into CASSQWTGATEAFF.

This clonotype has ten or more counts. V is TRBV7-9 and J is TRBJ1-2; weak D call: TRBD1 (6 bases). The CDR3 length is 15 residues. The V gene lost 4 bases and the J gene lost 4 bases, with 16 bases spanning the gap. Germline values: CDR1 SEHNR, CDR2 FQNEAQ (reference sequence). The CDR3 spells CASSSSGEPSYGYTF. The CDR3 coding sequence is TGTGCCAGCAGCTCGTCAGGGGAACCAAGCTATGGCTACACCTTC.

This clonotype was counted only a few times. Mismatch with germline at one junction end may stem from a read error. CDR3 sequence: CASSTGLAGQETKYF. In DNA form, the CDR3 reads TGCGCCAGCAGCACGGGACTAGCGGGTCAAGAGACCAAGTACTTC. The V call is TRBV4-1, the J call TRBJ2-5, with TRBD2 matching 12 bases. The CDR3 runs 15 residues. In germline, CDR1 is MGHRA, CDR2 YSYEKL.

This clonotype was counted ten times or more. V gene TRBV12-3 or TRBV12-4 combines with J gene TRBJ1-2; the D gene is possibly TRBD1 (6 bases). Deletions cut 8 bases from V and 8 bases from J, with 12 bases between. CDR3 length: 11 residues. The CDR3 DNA is TGTGCCAGCGGGGGGCCGGGGGGCTACACCTTC. This gives the protein CASGGPGGYTF.

The chain employs TRBV29-1 and TRBJ1-2; no firm D call. Germline CDR1 SQVTM, CDR2 ANQGSEA. The V end lost 5 bases, the J end lost 6 bases, and 16 bases lay between the germline ends. The CDR3 extends over 13 amino acids. Written as DNA, the CDR3 is TGCAGCGTTATTTCGACACTTTTGGATGGCTACACCTTC. Protein: CSVISTLLDGYTF.

This clonotype showed up many times. The chain combines TRBV3-1 with TRBJ1-1; TRBD1 might be the D (5 bases). Between the trimmed V and J ends, which lost 1 base and 11 bases, there was a span of 11 bases. CDR1 and CDR2 from the germline V gene are LGHDT and YNNKEL (reference sequence). The CDR3 sequence is 12 residues long. The chain's CDR3 is CASSQGAREAFF. CDR3 bases: TGTGCCAGCAGCCAAGGAGCCAGGGAGGCTTTCTTT.

A few counts support this clonotype. V usage is TRBV6-4 and J usage is TRBJ1-1, with a weak D call TRBD1 (5 bases). This CDR3 spans 14 amino acids. Trimming removed 3 bases at V and 2 bases at J, with 10 bases between. Germline lookup yields CDR1 MRHNA and CDR2 SNTAGT. Here the CDR3 DNA reads TGTGCCAGCAGTGAAGGAGGGGAAAACACTGAAGCTTTCTTT. Protein: CASSEGGENTEAFF.

The sample holds many counts of this clonotype. The chain links TRBV7-2 to TRBJ1-2, with 7 bases identical to TRBD1. Germline CDR1 is SGHTA and CDR2 is FQGNSA. J was trimmed by 4 bases and V by 11 bases; bases with no gene match: 4. This CDR3 comprises 11 residues. DNA of the CDR3: TGTGCCTTGCAGGGGGGCTATGGCTACACCTTC. Its protein is CALQGGYGYTF. The variable domain in full, with the rest retrieved from reference TRBV7-2 and TRBJ1-2, is GAGVSQSPSNKVTEKGKDVELRCDPISGHTALYWYRQSLGQGLEFLIYFQGNSAPDKSGLPSDRFSAERTGGSVSTLTIQRTQQEDSAVYLCALQGGYGYTFGSGTRLTVV.

This clonotype was detected ten times or more. The V call is TRBV19, the J call TRBJ1-2, with D hard to call. The CDR3 is 12 residues long. The germline V and J ends were trimmed by 5 bases and 3 bases, with 7 bases remaining between them. CDR1 LNHDA and CDR2 SQIVND come from the germline V gene (reference sequence). CDR3 amino acids: CASSPWDYGYTF. CDR3 bases: TGTGCCAGTAGTCCGTGGGACTATGGCTACACCTTC.

Ten or more counts support this clonotype. The chain carries TRBV7-3 and TRBJ1-3; D ambiguous. V gave up 3 bases and J gave up 1 base, with 13 bases separating them. The length of the CDR3 is 16 residues. In germline, CDR1 is SGHTA, CDR2 FQGTGA. CDR3 bases: TGTGCCAGCAGCTTTTCTGGAGGACTGTCTGGAAACACCATATATTTT. Protein: CASSFSGGLSGNTIYF.

The chain links TRBV6-1 to TRBJ1-5; 12 positions agree with TRBD1. The germline gives CDR1 MNHNS, CDR2 SASEGT. With 6 bases clipped from V and 6 bases from J, the junction kept 3 bases outside the gene matches. The CDR3 totals 14 residues. The CDR3 nucleotides read TGTGCCAGCAGGCTGGGACAGGGGGCTCAGCCCCAGCATTTT. Translation: CASRLGQGAQPQHF.